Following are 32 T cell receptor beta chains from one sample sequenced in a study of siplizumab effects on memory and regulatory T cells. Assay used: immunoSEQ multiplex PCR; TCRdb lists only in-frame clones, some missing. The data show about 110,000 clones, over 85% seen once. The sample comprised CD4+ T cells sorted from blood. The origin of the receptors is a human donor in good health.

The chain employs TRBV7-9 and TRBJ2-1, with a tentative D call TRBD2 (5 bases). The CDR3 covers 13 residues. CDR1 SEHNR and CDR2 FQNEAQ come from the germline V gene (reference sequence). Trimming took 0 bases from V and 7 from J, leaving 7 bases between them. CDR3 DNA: TGTGCCAGCAGCTTAGCTTCGGGGAATGAGCAGTTCTTC. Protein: CASSLASGNEQFF.

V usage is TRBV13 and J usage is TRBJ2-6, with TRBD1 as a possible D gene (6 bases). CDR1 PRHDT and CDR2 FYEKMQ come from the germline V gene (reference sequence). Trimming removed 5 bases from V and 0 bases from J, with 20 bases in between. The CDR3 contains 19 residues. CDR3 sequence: CASSKTGPFSHSGANVLTF. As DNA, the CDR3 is TGTGCCAGCAGCAAGACAGGACCTTTCTCTCACTCTGGGGCCAACGTCCTGACTTTC.

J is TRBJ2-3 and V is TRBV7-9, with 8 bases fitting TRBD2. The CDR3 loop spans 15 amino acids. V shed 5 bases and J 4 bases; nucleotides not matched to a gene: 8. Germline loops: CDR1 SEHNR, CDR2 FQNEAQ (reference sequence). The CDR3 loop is CASSPGTSVADTQYF. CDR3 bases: TGTGCCAGCAGCCCCGGGACTAGTGTTGCAGATACGCAGTATTTT.

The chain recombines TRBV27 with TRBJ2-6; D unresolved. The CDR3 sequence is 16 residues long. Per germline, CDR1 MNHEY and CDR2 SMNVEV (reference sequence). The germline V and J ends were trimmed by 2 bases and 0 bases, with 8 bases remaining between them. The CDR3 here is CASSLLRGSGANVLTF. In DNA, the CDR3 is TGTGCCAGCAGTTTACTCCGTGGCTCTGGGGCCAACGTCCTGACTTTC.

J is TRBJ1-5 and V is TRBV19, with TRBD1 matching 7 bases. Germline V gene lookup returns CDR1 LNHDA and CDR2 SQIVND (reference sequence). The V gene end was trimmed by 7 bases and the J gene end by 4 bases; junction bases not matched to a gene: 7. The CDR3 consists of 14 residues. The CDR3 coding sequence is TGTGCCAGTAACCCGACAGGGCGGAATCAGCCCCAGCATTTT. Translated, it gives CASNPTGRNQPQHF. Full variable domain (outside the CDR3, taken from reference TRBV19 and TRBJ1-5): DGGITQSPKYLFRKEGQNVTLSCEQNLNHDAMYWYRQDPGQGLRLIYYSQIVNDFQKGDIAEGYSVSREKKESFPLTVTSAQKNPTAFYLCASNPTGRNQPQHFGDGTRLSIL.

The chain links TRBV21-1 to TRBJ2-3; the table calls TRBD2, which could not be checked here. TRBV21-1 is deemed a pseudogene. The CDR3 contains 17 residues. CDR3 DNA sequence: TGTGCCAGCAGCGGAGGCGGGCTAGCGAAAAGCACAGATACGCAGTATTTT. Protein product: CASSGGGLAKSTDTQYF.

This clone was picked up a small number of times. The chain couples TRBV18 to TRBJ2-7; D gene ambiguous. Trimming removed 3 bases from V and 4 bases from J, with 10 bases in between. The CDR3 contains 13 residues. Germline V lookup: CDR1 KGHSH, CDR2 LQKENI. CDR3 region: CASSPTPEYEQYF. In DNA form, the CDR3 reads TGTGCCAGCTCACCCACTCCCGAGTACGAGCAGTACTTC.

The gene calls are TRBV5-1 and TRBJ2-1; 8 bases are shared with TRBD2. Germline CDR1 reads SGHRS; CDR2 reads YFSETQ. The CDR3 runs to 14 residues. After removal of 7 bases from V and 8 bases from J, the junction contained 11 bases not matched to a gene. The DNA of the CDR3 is TGCGCCAGCTTCAGGACTAGCTTGGGCGATGAGCAGTTCTTC. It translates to CASFRTSLGDEQFF.

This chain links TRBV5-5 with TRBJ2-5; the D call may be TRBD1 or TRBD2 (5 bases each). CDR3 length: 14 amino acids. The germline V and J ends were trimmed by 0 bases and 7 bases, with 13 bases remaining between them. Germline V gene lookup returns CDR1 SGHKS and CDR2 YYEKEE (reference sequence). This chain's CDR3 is CASSLGDGVGTQYF. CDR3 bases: TGTGCCAGCAGCTTGGGGGACGGAGTAGGGACCCAGTACTTC. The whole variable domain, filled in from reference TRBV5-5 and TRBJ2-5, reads DAGVTQSPTHLIKTRGQQVTLRCSPISGHKSVSWYQQVLGQGPQFIFQYYEKEERGRGNFPDRFSARQFPNYSSELNVNALLLGDSALYLCASSLGDGVGTQYFGPGTRLLVL.

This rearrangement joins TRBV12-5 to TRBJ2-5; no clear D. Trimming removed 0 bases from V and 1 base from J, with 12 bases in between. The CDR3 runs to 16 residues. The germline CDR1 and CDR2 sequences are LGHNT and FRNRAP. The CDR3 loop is CASGLVRAARQETQYF. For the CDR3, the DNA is TGTGCTAGTGGTTTGGTACGGGCAGCCCGCCAAGAGACCCAGTACTTC.

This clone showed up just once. CDR3 bases: TGTGCCAGCAGCGCTTATACAGAGTCCTACGAGCAGTACTTC. This sequence encodes CASSAYTESYEQYF. V and J are TRBV5-6 and TRBJ2-7; D remains ambiguous. Trimming shortened V by 4 bases and J by 1 base, and 12 bases separated the two germline ends. This CDR3 has 14 residues. Germline V gene lookup returns CDR1 SGHDT and CDR2 YYEEEE. Combining the CDR3 with reference TRBV5-6 and TRBJ2-7 gives the whole variable domain DAGVTQSPTHLIKTRGQQVTLRCSPKSGHDTVSWYQQALGQGPQFIFQYYEEEERQRGNFPDRFSGHQFPNYSSELNVNALLLGDSALYLCASSAYTESYEQYFGPGTRLTVT.

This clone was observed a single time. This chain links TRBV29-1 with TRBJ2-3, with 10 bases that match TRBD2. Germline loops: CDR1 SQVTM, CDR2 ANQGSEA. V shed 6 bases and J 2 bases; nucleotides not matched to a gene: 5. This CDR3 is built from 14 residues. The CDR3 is CSVLLAGTTDTQYF. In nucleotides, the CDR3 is TGCAGCGTCCTACTAGCGGGAACCACAGATACGCAGTATTTT.

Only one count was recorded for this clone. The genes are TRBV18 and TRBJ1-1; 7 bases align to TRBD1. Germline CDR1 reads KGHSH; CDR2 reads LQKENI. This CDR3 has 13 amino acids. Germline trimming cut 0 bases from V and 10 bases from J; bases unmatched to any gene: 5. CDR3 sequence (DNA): TGTGCCAGCTCACCACCTCAGGGGGTCGGAGCTTTCTTT. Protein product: CASSPPQGVGAFF.

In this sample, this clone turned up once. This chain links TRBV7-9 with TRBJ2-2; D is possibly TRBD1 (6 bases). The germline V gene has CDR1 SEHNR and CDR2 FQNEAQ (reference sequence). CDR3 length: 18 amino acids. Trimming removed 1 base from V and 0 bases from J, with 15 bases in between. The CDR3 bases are TGTGCCAGCAGCTTAGGCCCCGACAGGTCCACGAACACCGGGGAGCTGTTTTTT. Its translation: CASSLGPDRSTNTGELFF.

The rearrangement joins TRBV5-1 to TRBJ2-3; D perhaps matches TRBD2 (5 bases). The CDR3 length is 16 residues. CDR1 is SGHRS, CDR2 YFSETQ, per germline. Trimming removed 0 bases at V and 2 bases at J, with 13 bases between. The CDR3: CASSLGPSSFTDTQYF. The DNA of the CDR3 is TGCGCCAGCAGCTTGGGCCCTAGCAGCTTCACAGATACGCAGTATTTT.

The CDR3 nucleotides are TGTGCCAGCAGCTTGCAGGGGCCCCTAGAAAATGAAAAACTGTTTTTT. Translated, it gives CASSLQGPLENEKLFF. The rearrangement joins TRBV7-9 to TRBJ1-4, with a tentative D call TRBD1 (6 bases). The V end was cut by 3 bases, the J end by 5 bases, with 16 bases between. The CDR3 is 16 amino acids. Germline CDR1 reads SEHNR; CDR2 reads FQNEAQ (reference sequence).

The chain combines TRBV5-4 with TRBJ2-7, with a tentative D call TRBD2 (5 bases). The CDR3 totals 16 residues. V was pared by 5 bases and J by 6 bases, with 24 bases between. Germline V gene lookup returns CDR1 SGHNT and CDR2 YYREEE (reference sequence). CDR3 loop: CASREEFAPAKGEQYF. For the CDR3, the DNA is TGTGCCAGCAGGGAGGAATTCGCTCCCGCCAAAGGCGAGCAGTACTTC.

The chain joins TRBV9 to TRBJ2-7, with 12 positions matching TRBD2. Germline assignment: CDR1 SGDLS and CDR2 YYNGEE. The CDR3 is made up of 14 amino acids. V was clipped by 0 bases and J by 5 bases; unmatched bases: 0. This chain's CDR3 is CASSVGLAGDEQYF. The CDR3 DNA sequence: TGTGCCAGCAGCGTAGGACTAGCGGGGGACGAGCAGTACTTC.

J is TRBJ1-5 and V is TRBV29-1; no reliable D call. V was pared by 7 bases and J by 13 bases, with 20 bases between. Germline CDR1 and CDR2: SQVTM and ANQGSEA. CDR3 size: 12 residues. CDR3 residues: CSAASESQQQHF. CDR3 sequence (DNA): TGCAGCGCCGCATCCGAATCGCAGCAGCAGCATTTT.

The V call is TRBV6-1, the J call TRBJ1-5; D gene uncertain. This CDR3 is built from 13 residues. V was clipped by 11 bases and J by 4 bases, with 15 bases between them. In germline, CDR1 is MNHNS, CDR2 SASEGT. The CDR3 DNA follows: TGTGCCGCCACATTGGAGTCTAATCAGCCCCAGCATTTT. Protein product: CAATLESNQPQHF.

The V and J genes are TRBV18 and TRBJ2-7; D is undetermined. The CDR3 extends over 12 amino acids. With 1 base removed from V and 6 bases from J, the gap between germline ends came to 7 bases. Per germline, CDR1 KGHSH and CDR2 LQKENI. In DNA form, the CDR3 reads TGTGCCAGCTCACCACAGGGAATCGAGCAGTACTTC. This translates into CASSPQGIEQYF.

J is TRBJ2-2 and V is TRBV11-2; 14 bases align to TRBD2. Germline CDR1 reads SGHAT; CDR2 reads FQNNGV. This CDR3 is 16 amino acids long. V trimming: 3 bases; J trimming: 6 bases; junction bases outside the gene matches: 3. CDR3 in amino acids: CASSFGLAGGAGELFF. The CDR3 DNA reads TGTGCCAGCAGCTTTGGACTAGCGGGAGGCGCCGGGGAGCTGTTTTTT.

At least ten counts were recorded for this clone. The chain's CDR3 is CASSSGTSGYTQYF. The DNA for the CDR3 is TGTGCCAGCAGCTCCGGGACTAGCGGTTATACGCAGTATTTT. V gene TRBV7-9 combines with J gene TRBJ2-3; 11 nucleotides align to TRBD2. The V segment lost 4 bases and the J segment 7 bases; nucleotides outside the gene matches: 4. Germline CDR1 is SEHNR and CDR2 is FQNEAQ (reference sequence). CDR3 length equals 14 residues.

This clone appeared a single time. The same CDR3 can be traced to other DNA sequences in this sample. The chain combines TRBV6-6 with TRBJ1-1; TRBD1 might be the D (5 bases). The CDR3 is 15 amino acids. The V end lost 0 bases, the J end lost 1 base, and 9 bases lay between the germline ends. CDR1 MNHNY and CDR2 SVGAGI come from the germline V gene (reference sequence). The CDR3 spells CASSYSGTANTEAFF. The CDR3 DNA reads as TGTGCCAGCAGTTACTCCGGGACGGCGAACACTGAAGCTTTCTTT.

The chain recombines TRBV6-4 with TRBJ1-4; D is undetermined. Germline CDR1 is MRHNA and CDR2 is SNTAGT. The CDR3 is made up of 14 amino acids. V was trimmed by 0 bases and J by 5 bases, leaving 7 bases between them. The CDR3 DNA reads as TGTGCCAGCAGTGACTCGTGCACGAATGAAAAACTGTTTTTT. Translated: CASSDSCTNEKLFF.

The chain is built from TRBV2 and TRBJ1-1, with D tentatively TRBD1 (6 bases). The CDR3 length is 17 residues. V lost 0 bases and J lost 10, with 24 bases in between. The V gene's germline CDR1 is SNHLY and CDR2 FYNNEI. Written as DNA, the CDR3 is TGTGCCAGCAGTGAAGCAGCCGGGCCGGGGGCTCCGGGGAGAGCTTTCTTT. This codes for CASSEAAGPGAPGRAFF.

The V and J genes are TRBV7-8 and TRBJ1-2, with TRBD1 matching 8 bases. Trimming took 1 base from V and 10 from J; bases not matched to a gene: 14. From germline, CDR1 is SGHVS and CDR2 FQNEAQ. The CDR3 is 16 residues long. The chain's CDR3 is CASSLVRGTGLGTYTF. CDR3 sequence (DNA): TGTGCCAGCAGCTTAGTACGTGGGACAGGATTAGGAACCTACACCTTC. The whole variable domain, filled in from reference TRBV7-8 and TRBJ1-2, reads GAGVSQSPRYKVAKRGQDVALRCDPISGHVSLFWYQQALGQGPEFLTYFQNEAQLDKSGLPSDRFFAERPEGSVSTLKIQRTQQEDSAVYLCASSLVRGTGLGTYTFGSGTRLTVV.

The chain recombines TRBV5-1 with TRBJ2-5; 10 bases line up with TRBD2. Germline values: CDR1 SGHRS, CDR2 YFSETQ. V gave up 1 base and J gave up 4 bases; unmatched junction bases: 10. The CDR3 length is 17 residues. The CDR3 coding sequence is TGCGCCAGCAGCTTGAATCGAGCGGGAGGGCCCGGAGAGACCCAGTACTTC. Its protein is CASSLNRAGGPGETQYF.

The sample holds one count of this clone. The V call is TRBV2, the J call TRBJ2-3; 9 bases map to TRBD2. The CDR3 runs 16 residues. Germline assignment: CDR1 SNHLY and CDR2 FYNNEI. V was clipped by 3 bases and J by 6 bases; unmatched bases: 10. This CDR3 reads CASSERTSVPRDTQYF. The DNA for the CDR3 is TGTGCCAGCAGTGAGAGGACTAGCGTGCCCAGGGATACGCAGTATTTT.

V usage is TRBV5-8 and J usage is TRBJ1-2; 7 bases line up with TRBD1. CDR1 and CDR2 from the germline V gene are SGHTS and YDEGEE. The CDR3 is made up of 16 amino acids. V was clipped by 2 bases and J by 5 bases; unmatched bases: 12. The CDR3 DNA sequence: TGTGCCAGCAGCTTAAGGTCACAGGGGATAGATTATGGCTACACCTTC. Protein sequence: CASSLRSQGIDYGYTF. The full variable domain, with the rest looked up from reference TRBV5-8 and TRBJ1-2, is EAGVTQSPTHLIKTRGQQATLRCSPISGHTSVYWYQQALGLGLQFLLWYDEGEERNRGNFPPRFSGRQFPNYSSELNVNALELEDSALYLCASSLRSQGIDYGYTFGSGTRLTVV.

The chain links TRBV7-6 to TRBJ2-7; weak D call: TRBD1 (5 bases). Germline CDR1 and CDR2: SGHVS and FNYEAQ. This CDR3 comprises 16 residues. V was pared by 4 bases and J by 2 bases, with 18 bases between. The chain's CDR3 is CASSSRLRANPYEQYF. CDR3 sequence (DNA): TGTGCCAGCAGCTCCCGACTCAGGGCGAACCCCTACGAGCAGTACTTC.

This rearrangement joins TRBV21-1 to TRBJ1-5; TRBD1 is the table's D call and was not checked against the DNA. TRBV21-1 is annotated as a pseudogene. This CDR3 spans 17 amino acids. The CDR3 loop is CASSFRDRGLENQPQHF. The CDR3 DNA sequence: TGTGCCAGCAGTTTCAGGGACAGGGGGCTAGAAAATCAGCCCCAGCATTTT.